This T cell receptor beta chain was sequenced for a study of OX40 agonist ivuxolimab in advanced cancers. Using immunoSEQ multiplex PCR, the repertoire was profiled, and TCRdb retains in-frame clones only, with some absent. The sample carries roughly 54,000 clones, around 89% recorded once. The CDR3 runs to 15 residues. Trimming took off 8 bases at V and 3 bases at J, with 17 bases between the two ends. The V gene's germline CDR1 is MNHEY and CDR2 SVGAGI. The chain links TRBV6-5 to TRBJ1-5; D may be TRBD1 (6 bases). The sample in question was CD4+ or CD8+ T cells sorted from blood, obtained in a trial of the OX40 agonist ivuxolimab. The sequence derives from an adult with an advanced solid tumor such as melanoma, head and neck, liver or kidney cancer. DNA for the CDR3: TGTGCCAGCGGTAGAGCAGGGGTCAACAATCAGCCCCAGCATTTT. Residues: CASGRAGVNNQPQHF.